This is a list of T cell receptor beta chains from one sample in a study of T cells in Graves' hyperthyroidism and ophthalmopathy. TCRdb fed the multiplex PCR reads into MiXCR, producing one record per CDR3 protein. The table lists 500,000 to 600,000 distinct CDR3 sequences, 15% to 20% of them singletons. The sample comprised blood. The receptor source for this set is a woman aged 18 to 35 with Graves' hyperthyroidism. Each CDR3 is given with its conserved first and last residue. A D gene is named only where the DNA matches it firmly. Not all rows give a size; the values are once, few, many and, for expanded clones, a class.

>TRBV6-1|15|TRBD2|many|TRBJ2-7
CASSATSGRFDEQYF
TGTGCCAGCAGTGCGACTAGCGGGCGGTTCGACGAGCAGTACTTC
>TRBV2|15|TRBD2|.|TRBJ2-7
CASSAGTSGSNEQYF
TGTGCCAGCAGTGCCGGGACTAGCGGGAGTAATGAGCAGTACTTC
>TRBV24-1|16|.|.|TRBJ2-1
CATSASLETDYNEQFF
TGTGCCACCAGTGCCTCTCTTGAGACAGATTACAATGAGCAGTTCTTC
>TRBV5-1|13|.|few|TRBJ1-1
CASSWRQSTEAFF
TGCGCCAGCAGCTGGAGACAAAGCACTGAAGCTTTCTTT
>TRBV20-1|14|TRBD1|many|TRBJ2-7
CSAKLDRARAEQYF
TGCAGTGCTAAACTAGACAGGGCTAGGGCCGAGCAGTACTTC
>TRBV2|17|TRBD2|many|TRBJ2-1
CASSEATSGAGYNEQFF
TGTGCCAGCAGTGAAGCGACTAGCGGGGCCGGCTACAATGAGCAGTTCTTC
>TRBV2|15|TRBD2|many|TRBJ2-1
CASSEGTSGIGEQFF
TGTGCCAGCAGTGAAGGGACTAGCGGGATAGGTGAGCAGTTCTTC
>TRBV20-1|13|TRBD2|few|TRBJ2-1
CSAGLAGGGEQFF
TGCAGTGCCGGACTAGCGGGAGGGGGTGAGCAGTTCTTC
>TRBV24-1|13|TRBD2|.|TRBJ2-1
CATSDLREGEQFF
TGTGCCACCAGTGATTTGCGGGAGGGTGAGCAGTTCTTC
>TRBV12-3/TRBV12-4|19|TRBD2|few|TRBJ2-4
CASSLGTSGRATSKNIQYF
TGTGCCAGCAGTCTCGGGACTAGCGGGAGGGCCACTAGCAAAAACATTCAGTACTTC
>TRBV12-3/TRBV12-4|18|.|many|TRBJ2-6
CASSSRRRGFQGANVLTF
TGTGCCAGCAGTTCCCGTCGGAGGGGGTTCCAGGGGGCCAACGTCCTGACTTTC
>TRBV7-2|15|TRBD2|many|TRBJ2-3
CASSPAAGDRDTQYF
TGTGCCAGCAGCCCGGCAGCGGGAGATCGGGATACGCAGTATTTT
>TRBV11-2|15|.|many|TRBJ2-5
CASSLAGASPGTQYF
TGTGCCAGCAGCTTAGCCGGGGCTTCCCCCGGGACCCAGTACTTC
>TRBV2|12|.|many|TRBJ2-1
CASIKTSHEQFF
TGTGCCAGCATAAAGACGAGCCATGAGCAGTTCTTC
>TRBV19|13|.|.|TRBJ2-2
CASIKGRSGELFF
TGTGCCAGTATCAAGGGGCGCTCCGGGGAGCTGTTTTTT
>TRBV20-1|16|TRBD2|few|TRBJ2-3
CSAPTKIAGGTDTQYF
TGCAGTGCCCCGACGAAAATAGCGGGGGGCACAGATACGCAGTATTTT
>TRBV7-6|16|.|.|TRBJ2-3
CASSPVPSALTDTQYF
TGTGCCAGCAGCCCCGTCCCCTCTGCGCTCACAGATACGCAGTATTTT
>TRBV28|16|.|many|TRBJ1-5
CASSLTPETGNQPQHF
TGTGCCAGCAGTCTAACACCCGAGACGGGCAATCAGCCCCAGCATTTT
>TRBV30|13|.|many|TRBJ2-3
CAWSQGRTDTQYF
TGTGCCTGGAGTCAGGGGCGAACAGATACGCAGTATTTT
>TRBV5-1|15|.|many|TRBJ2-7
CASSRNRGTTYEQYF
TGCGCCAGCAGCCGCAATCGGGGGACCACCTACGAGCAGTACTTC
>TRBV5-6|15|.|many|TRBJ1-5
CASSRNRDFNQPQHF
TGTGCCAGCAGTCGGAACAGGGATTTCAATCAGCCCCAGCATTTT
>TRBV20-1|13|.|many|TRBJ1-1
CSARAGGVTEAFF
TGCAGTGCTAGGGCCGGAGGAGTAACTGAAGCTTTCTTT
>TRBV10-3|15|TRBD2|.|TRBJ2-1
CAITKTSGRTDEQFF
TGTGCCATCACCAAGACTAGCGGGAGGACAGATGAGCAGTTCTTC
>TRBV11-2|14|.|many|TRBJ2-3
CASSFGLSTDTQYF
TGTGCCAGCAGCTTCGGACTATCCACAGATACGCAGTATTTT